The TCR beta chain under discussion was sequenced for a study of blood T cell repertoires in COVID-19. Study background: Both acute and convalescent COVID-19 samples were obtained from the United States, Italy and Spain. T cells, B-cell-depleted T cells, or PBMCs supplied cDNA or gDNA.

V lost 6 bases and J lost 8, with 10 bases in between. The CDR3 extends over 11 amino acids. The sample holds one count of this clone. The authors' processing: Researchers report that nucleated cell counts were estimated from reference gene primer amplification. The method was immunoSEQ multiplex PCR; TCRdb's version includes in-frame clones alone and lacks a portion of them. That table is the source of V, J and clone size, and D and trimming were worked out from the DNA. The sample has 42,000 or so clones, roughly 93% seen once. Source material: peripheral blood. This rearrangement joins TRBV12-3 or TRBV12-4 to TRBJ1-1; TRBD1 is a possible D gene (5 bases). This TCR derives from a man aged 50-60 years with active COVID-19. The CDR3 spells CASRGRTEAFF. The CDR3 coding sequence is TGTGCCAGCAGAGGCAGGACAGAAGCTTTCTTT.